This entry lists 25 T cell receptor beta chains sequenced from one sample in a study of response to subunit inactivated influenza vaccine. TCRdb re-called the RT-PCR reads through MiXCR, storing one row per CDR3 protein. The sample includes about 780,000 distinct CDR3 sequences, roughly 20% of them seen just once. This specimen consisted of PBMCs from blood, obtained 4 to 6 days after vaccination. These receptor sequences come from a man aged 45-65 years who received an inactivated influenza vaccine.

The chain carries TRBV11-2 and TRBJ2-5; D call uncertain. The CDR3 is made up of 15 amino acids. CDR1 is SGHAT and CDR2 is FQNNGV in the germline V gene. The V end was cut by 0 bases, the J end by 1 base, with 9 bases between. The CDR3 coding sequence is TGTGCCAGCAGCTTAGATTCGGGTCCCCAAGAGACCCAGTACTTC. Its translation: CASSLDSGPQETQYF.

This clonotype was detected a few times. The chain combines TRBV20-1 with TRBJ2-2; perhaps TRBD1 as D (5 bases). The CDR3 runs to 18 residues. V was cut by 4 bases and J by 4 bases, with 25 bases left in between. Germline-derived CDR1 and CDR2 are DFQATT and SNEGSKA (reference sequence). The CDR3 protein is CSAKDLEWGRPSTGELFF. CDR3 bases: TGCAGTGCTAAGGATTTGGAATGGGGCAGGCCGAGCACCGGGGAGCTGTTTTTT.

This chain connects TRBV6-2 or TRBV6-3 to TRBJ2-7; the match to TRBD1 covers 9 bases. Germline V CDR1 and CDR2: MNHEY, SVGEGT. Germline trimming cut 5 bases from V and 4 bases from J; bases unmatched to any gene: 6. The CDR3 extends over 14 amino acids. The CDR3 DNA is TGTGCCAGCAGTCGGGGACAGGGATGGTACGAGCAGTACTTC. It is translated as CASSRGQGWYEQYF.

This clonotype was found a few times. The chain combines TRBV7-9 with TRBJ2-7; 7 positions agree with TRBD1. The length of the CDR3 is 14 residues. Germline CDR1 is SEHNR and CDR2 is FQNEAQ (reference sequence). The V segment lost 5 bases and the J segment 3 bases; nucleotides outside the gene matches: 7. The CDR3 here is CASSLQGDFYEQYF. DNA for the CDR3: TGTGCCAGCAGCCTCCAGGGGGATTTCTACGAGCAGTACTTC.

This chain joins TRBV27 and TRBJ2-5; 11 bases are a match to TRBD2. Germline CDR1 reads MNHEY; CDR2 reads SMNVEV (reference sequence). This CDR3 comprises 18 residues. Trimming took 0 bases from V and 2 from J; bases not matched to a gene: 8. CDR3 sequence: CASSLSLKGLAVQETQYF. The CDR3 bases are TGTGCCAGCAGTTTATCCCTTAAGGGACTAGCGGTGCAAGAGACCCAGTACTTC.

This clonotype came up once. The chain is built from TRBV4-3 and TRBJ2-7; a weak D match, TRBD1 (6 bases). V lost 0 bases and J 2 bases, leaving 8 bases between the germline ends. Germline CDR1 is LGHNA and CDR2 is YSLEER. This CDR3 spans 14 amino acids. This CDR3 reads CASSQERGTYEQYF. In DNA form, the CDR3 reads TGCGCCAGCAGCCAAGAAAGGGGGACCTACGAGCAGTACTTC.

The chain couples TRBV11-2 to TRBJ2-1; tentative D call: TRBD1 (5 bases). Germline CDR1 is SGHAT and CDR2 is FQNNGV. V was shortened by 5 bases and J by 5 bases, with 13 bases between the two germline ends. CDR3 size: 14 residues. The CDR3 loop reads CASSPLAGNNEQFF. The CDR3 DNA follows: TGTGCCAGCAGCCCCCTCGCAGGGAACAATGAGCAGTTCTTC.

The chain joins TRBV6-2 or TRBV6-3 to TRBJ2-7, with a tentative D call TRBD2 (6 bases). The germline V gene has CDR1 MNHEY and CDR2 SVGEGT. The CDR3 consists of 15 residues. V was trimmed by 5 bases and J by 0 bases, leaving 14 bases between them. CDR3 amino acids: CASSGGDGPSYEQYF. The CDR3 bases are TGTGCCAGCAGTGGCGGGGACGGCCCCTCCTACGAGCAGTACTTC.

Only a few counts were recorded for this clonotype. V and J are TRBV10-2 and TRBJ1-2; 7 bases are a match to TRBD1. There are 14 residues in the CDR3. Germline assignment: CDR1 WSHSY and CDR2 SAAADI. V gave up 3 bases and J gave up 6 bases; unmatched junction bases: 7. For the CDR3, the DNA is TGCGCCAGCAGTGATGGTACAGGGGTCGATGGCTACACCTTC. Protein sequence: CASSDGTGVDGYTF.

This clonotype showed up just a few times. This rearrangement joins TRBV7-2 to TRBJ2-7, with TRBD1 as a possible D gene (6 bases). CDR3 length: 14 amino acids. Trimming removed 4 bases at V and 1 base at J, with 11 bases between. CDR1 SGHTA and CDR2 FQGNSA come from the germline V gene. CDR3: CASSSFGQSYEQYF. In nucleotides, the CDR3 is TGTGCCAGCAGCTCATTCGGACAGTCCTACGAGCAGTACTTC.

This chain connects TRBV4-2 to TRBJ2-5, with D perhaps matching TRBD2 (5 bases). From germline, CDR1 is LGHNA and CDR2 YNFKEQ. The CDR3 has 12 residues. V lost 11 bases to trimming and J lost 1 base, with 11 bases between them. The CDR3 DNA reads as TGTGCCTCCGGGCGGGTCCAAGAGACCCAGTACTTC. Translated: CASGRVQETQYF.

This clonotype was seen a few times. The genes are TRBV29-1 and TRBJ1-2; D is perhaps TRBD1 (6 bases). CDR1 is SQVTM, CDR2 ANQGSEA, per germline. Trimming cost V 5 bases and J 3 bases, with 22 bases left between them. The CDR3 totals 16 residues. DNA of the CDR3: TGCAGCGTTTCTGACCTAAAGGGGAGACAGGACTATGGCTACACCTTC. Its translation is CSVSDLKGRQDYGYTF. The full variable domain, rest sourced from reference TRBV29-1 and TRBJ1-2, is SAVISQKPSRDICQRGTSLTIQCQVDSQVTMMFWYRQQPGQSLTLIATANQGSEATYESGFVIDKFPISRPNLTFSTLTVSNMSPEDSSIYLCSVSDLKGRQDYGYTFGSGTRLTVV.

This clonotype was counted only a few times. This chain connects TRBV11-1 to TRBJ2-3; tentative D call: TRBD1 (7 bases). The CDR3 loop spans 19 amino acids. From germline, CDR1 is SGHAT and CDR2 FQDESV (reference sequence). The V gene lost 8 bases and the J gene lost 1 base, with 28 bases spanning the gap. The CDR3 region is CASSRRGRTGGLGTDTQYF. For the CDR3, the DNA is TGTGCCAGCTCCCGGAGGGGGCGGACCGGGGGATTAGGCACAGATACGCAGTATTTT.

CDR3 coding DNA: TGTGCCAGCAGCCCCAGGACAGGGTTTATAGAAGCTTTCTTT. It specifies CASSPRTGFIEAFF. V usage is TRBV11-2 and J usage is TRBJ1-1; 8 bases match TRBD1. This CDR3 spans 14 amino acids. The J segment lost 8 bases and the V segment lost 5 bases, leaving 10 bases of the junction unmatched. Germline V CDR1 and CDR2: SGHAT, FQNNGV.

For the CDR3, the DNA is TGTGCCAGCAGCCATCGAAGGGGCAACGAGCAGTACTTC. Amino acids: CASSHRRGNEQYF. V gene TRBV7-2 combines with J gene TRBJ2-7; possibly TRBD1 for D (5 bases). This CDR3 region has 13 residues. The ends were cut back, 5 bases at V and 5 bases at J, with 13 bases in the middle. From germline, CDR1 is SGHTA and CDR2 FQGNSA.

The V gene is TRBV20-1, the J gene TRBJ1-1; 7 bases are shared with TRBD1. CDR3 length: 11 amino acids. J gave up 10 bases and V 5 bases, and 7 bases lay outside the gene matches. Germline-derived CDR1 and CDR2 are DFQATT and SNEGSKA (reference sequence). As DNA, the CDR3 is TGCAGTGCTTCACTACAGGGGTTAGCTTTCTTT. Protein: CSASLQGLAFF.

The CDR3 DNA reads TGTGCCAGCAGCTTAGAGTTCCTCGAGCAGTACTTC. As protein: CASSLEFLEQYF. The chain recombines TRBV7-9 with TRBJ2-7; D is unclear. Trimming took off 1 base at V and 6 bases at J, with 7 bases between the two ends. The length of the CDR3 is 12 residues. CDR1 is SEHNR and CDR2 is FQNEAQ in the germline V gene (reference sequence).

The gene calls are TRBV28 and TRBJ2-2; no clear D. CDR1 is MDHEN and CDR2 is SYDVKM in the germline V gene. Trimming stripped 6 bases from V and 7 bases from J, with 9 bases between. The CDR3 contains 12 residues. CDR3 nucleotides: TGTGCCAGCAGCCAGGCTAACGGGGAGCTGTTTTTT. It codes for CASSQANGELFF.

This clonotype occurred many times. The chain recombines TRBV29-1 with TRBJ1-2; 7 bases fit TRBD1. Per the germline V gene, CDR1 is SQVTM and CDR2 is ANQGSEA. The CDR3 is 13 amino acids. V shed 4 bases and J 2 bases; nucleotides not matched to a gene: 4. The CDR3 loop reads CSVVKGQNYGYTF. DNA for the CDR3: TGCAGCGTTGTAAAGGGACAGAACTATGGCTACACCTTC.

This chain uses TRBV7-6 with TRBJ2-3, with D possibly matching TRBD1 (6 bases). CDR3 length: 16 amino acids. Trimming shortened V by 5 bases and J by 2 bases, and 17 bases separated the two germline ends. Per germline, CDR1 SGHVS and CDR2 FNYEAQ. The CDR3 DNA follows: TGTGCCAGCAGCCAGCCAGGGGCGGGCCCCACAGATACGCAGTATTTT. Translation: CASSQPGAGPTDTQYF.

This clonotype was seen repeatedly, ten times or more. The chain has TRBV12-3 or TRBV12-4 and TRBJ1-5; D is ambiguous. Trimming pared 1 base from V and 0 bases from J, leaving 10 bases between. The CDR3 is 16 residues long. The CDR3 DNA reads as TGTGCCAGCAGTTTAGGAGGACCAAATAGCAATCAGCCCCAGCATTTT. Amino acid sequence: CASSLGGPNSNQPQHF.

This clonotype was seen many times. The V gene is TRBV12-3 or TRBV12-4, the J gene TRBJ2-7, with D unresolved. The V gene lost 5 bases and the J gene lost 7 bases, with 15 bases spanning the gap. CDR3 length: 13 residues. CDR3 loop: CASSPTAVREQYF. CDR3 nucleotide sequence: TGTGCCAGCAGTCCTACAGCAGTACGGGAGCAGTACTTC.

The chain is built from TRBV7-2 and TRBJ2-1; the match to TRBD2 covers 7 bases. After removal of 2 bases from V and 9 bases from J, the junction contained 10 bases not matched to a gene. Germline CDR1 is SGHTA and CDR2 is FQGNSA. The CDR3 has 15 residues. The CDR3 DNA reads TGTGCCAGCAGCTTAATTACTAGCGCAGGGAGTGAGCAGTTCTTC. This codes for CASSLITSAGSEQFF.

This clonotype was observed a few times. The chain has TRBV20-1 and TRBJ2-7, with 10 bases identical to TRBD1. The V gene end was trimmed by 6 bases and the J gene end by 3 bases; junction bases not matched to a gene: 5. The germline V gene encodes CDR1 DFQATT and CDR2 SNEGSKA (reference sequence). There are 13 residues in the CDR3. The CDR3 DNA reads as TGCAGTGCAACGACAGGGGGCAACTACGAGCAGTACTTC. As protein: CSATTGGNYEQYF.

The chain joins TRBV12-3 or TRBV12-4 to TRBJ2-3, with a possible D match to TRBD2 (6 bases). Trimming pared 2 bases from V and 4 bases from J, leaving 16 bases between. CDR3 length: 16 residues. CDR3 coding DNA: TGTGCCAGCAGTTTATCGCGGACACAGCGGGCAGATACGCAGTATTTT. It specifies CASSLSRTQRADTQYF.